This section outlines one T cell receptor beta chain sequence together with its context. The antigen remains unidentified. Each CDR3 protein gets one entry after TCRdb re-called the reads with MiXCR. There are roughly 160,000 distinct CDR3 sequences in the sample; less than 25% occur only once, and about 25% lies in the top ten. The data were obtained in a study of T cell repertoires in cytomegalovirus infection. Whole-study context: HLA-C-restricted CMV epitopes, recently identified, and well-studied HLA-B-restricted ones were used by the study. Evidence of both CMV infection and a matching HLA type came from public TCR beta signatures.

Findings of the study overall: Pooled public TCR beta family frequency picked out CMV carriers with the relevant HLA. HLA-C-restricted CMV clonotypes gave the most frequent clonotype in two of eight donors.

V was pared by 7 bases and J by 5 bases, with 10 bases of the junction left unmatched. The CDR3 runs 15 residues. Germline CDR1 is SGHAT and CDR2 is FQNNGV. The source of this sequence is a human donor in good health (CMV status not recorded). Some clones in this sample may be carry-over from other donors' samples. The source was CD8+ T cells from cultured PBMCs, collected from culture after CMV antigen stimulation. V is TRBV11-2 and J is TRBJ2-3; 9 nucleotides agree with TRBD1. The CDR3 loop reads CASTLGTGWIDTQYF. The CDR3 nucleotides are TGTGCCAGCACCCTCGGGACAGGGTGGATAGATACGCAGTATTTT.